The next 13 T cell receptor beta chains were all read from a single sample in a study of blood T cell repertoires in COVID-19. The data were produced by immunoSEQ multiplex PCR, yet TCRdb's version contains in-frame clones alone and is incomplete. The table records 200,000 to 300,000 clones, approximately 86% of them present only once. The sequenced sample consisted of peripheral blood. The receptor set was obtained from a woman under 40 who had recovered from COVID-19.

The chain carries TRBV18 and TRBJ2-5, with TRBD1 matching 8 bases. Trimming removed 0 bases from V and 13 bases from J; junction bases left unmatched: 19. Germline CDR1 and CDR2: KGHSH and LQKENI. The CDR3 is 17 amino acids. The CDR3 coding sequence is TGTGCCAGCTCACCACCGTCACATTCATTGGAAAAGGACAGGGTGTACTTC. This gives the protein CASSPPSHSLEKDRVYF.

The V gene is TRBV7-2, the J gene TRBJ2-1; D might be TRBD2 (5 bases). The CDR3 spans 16 residues. The V end lost 7 bases, the J end lost 4 bases, and 20 bases lay between the germline ends. Germline-derived CDR1 and CDR2 are SGHTA and FQGNSA. CDR3 bases: TGTGCCAGCATGCGCCAACCTGAGGGCATGTACAATGAGCAGTTCTTC. Amino acid sequence: CASMRQPEGMYNEQFF.

V usage is TRBV6-5 and J usage is TRBJ1-1; a weak D match, TRBD1 (5 bases). CDR3 length: 14 amino acids. V was cut by 2 bases and J by 7 bases, with 14 bases left in between. Germline-derived CDR1 and CDR2 are MNHEY and SVGAGI. The CDR3 region is CASSYRAGQGEAFF. The DNA for the CDR3 is TGTGCCAGCAGTTACCGGGCGGGGCAGGGTGAAGCTTTCTTT.

This clone was picked up a small number of times. The chain recombines TRBV24-1 with TRBJ2-3; D possibly corresponds to TRBD1 (6 bases). V was clipped by 4 bases and J by 9 bases, with 16 bases between them. The CDR3 has 14 residues. CDR1 KGHDR and CDR2 SFDVKD come from the germline V gene. The CDR3 is CATSEPGQPWTQYF. CDR3 nucleotide sequence: TGTGCCACCAGTGAACCCGGACAGCCATGGACGCAGTATTTT.

This chain links TRBV5-6 with TRBJ1-2, with 8 nucleotides matching TRBD1. V dropped 0 bases and J dropped 4; count of bases not matched to a gene: 5. The germline V gene encodes CDR1 SGHDT and CDR2 YYEEEE. This CDR3 is built from 15 residues. DNA of the CDR3: TGTGCCAGCAGCTTGGCGACAGGGGTGGGCTATGGCTACACCTTC. Protein: CASSLATGVGYGYTF.

This chain links TRBV25-1 with TRBJ1-4, with D perhaps matching TRBD1 (5 bases). Germline CDR1 MGHDK, CDR2 SYGVNS. The ends were cut back, 3 bases at V and 4 bases at J, with 18 bases in the middle. The length of the CDR3 is 17 residues. The CDR3 spells CASSDTTDSLFNEKLFF. The CDR3 DNA sequence: TGTGCCAGCAGTGACACTACCGACAGCTTATTTAATGAAAAACTGTTTTTT.

The chain couples TRBV27 to TRBJ1-1; D is undetermined. V gave up 6 bases and J gave up 1 base, with 9 bases separating them. The CDR3 runs to 13 residues. Germline V gene data show CDR1 as MNHEY and CDR2 as SMNVEV (reference sequence). The CDR3 region has the DNA TGTGCCAGCAGATGGGCCCCGAACACTGAAGCTTTCTTT. It is translated as CASRWAPNTEAFF.

V and J are TRBV21-1 and TRBJ2-7; the table's TRBD2 call for D was not verified on the DNA. TRBV21-1 is designated a pseudogene. This CDR3 has 17 residues. CDR3 protein: CASSISGYSMATEEQYF. The CDR3 DNA sequence: TGTGCCAGCAGCATTTCGGGATATTCCATGGCGACTGAGGAGCAGTACTTC.

The chain has TRBV24-1 and TRBJ1-1; D is unclear. Germline V gene lookup returns CDR1 KGHDR and CDR2 SFDVKD. The CDR3 consists of 17 residues. V gave up 9 bases and J gave up 1 base, with 23 bases separating them. The CDR3 protein is CATYCRAGDPSNTEAFF. The CDR3 DNA follows: TGTGCCACCTATTGCCGAGCCGGAGACCCCTCGAACACTGAAGCTTTCTTT.

The V gene is TRBV6-5, the J gene TRBJ1-2; possible D gene TRBD1, 5 bases. V lost 6 bases and J 4 bases, leaving 6 bases between the germline ends. Germline V lookup: CDR1 MNHEY, CDR2 SVGAGI. The CDR3 runs to 11 residues. CDR3 in amino acids: CASRDTYGYTF. The CDR3 DNA is TGTGCCAGCAGGGACACCTATGGCTACACCTTC.

The CDR3 sequence is CASSRGQGANEQFF. DNA of the CDR3: TGCGCCAGCAGCAGGGGACAGGGGGCCAATGAGCAGTTCTTC. The chain uses TRBV5-1 and TRBJ2-1, with TRBD1 matching over 12 bases. This CDR3 comprises 14 residues. With V trimmed by 4 bases and J by 6 bases, 2 bases remained unmatched. Germline lookup yields CDR1 SGHRS and CDR2 YFSETQ. The full variable domain, rest sourced from reference TRBV5-1 and TRBJ2-1, is KAGVTQTPRYLIKTRGQQVTLSCSPISGHRSVSWYQQTPGQGLQFLFEYFSETQRNKGNFPGRFSGRQFSNSRSEMNVSTLELGDSALYLCASSRGQGANEQFFGPGTRLTVL.

The chain joins TRBV5-1 to TRBJ1-2, with 9 bases matching TRBD1. Germline CDR1 SGHRS, CDR2 YFSETQ. This CDR3 is 13 amino acids long. Losses at the gene ends were 0 bases for V and 8 bases for J; bases not matched to a gene: 2. DNA for the CDR3: TGCGCCAGCAGCTTGGACAGGGGGCAAGGCTACACCTTC. It codes for CASSLDRGQGYTF.

The V and J genes are TRBV11-2 and TRBJ1-4; 7 bases line up with TRBD1. This CDR3 contains 14 residues. The V gene end was trimmed by 4 bases and the J gene end by 8 bases; junction bases not matched to a gene: 7. Germline-derived CDR1 and CDR2 are SGHAT and FQNNGV. The CDR3 loop is CASSSEGGWEKLFF. The CDR3 DNA follows: TGTGCCAGCAGCTCCGAAGGGGGCTGGGAAAAACTGTTTTTT.